This T cell receptor (beta chain) was sequenced for a study of cytomegalovirus exposure and HLA in healthy donors (dated by TCRdb to the late 2010s). About the study as a whole: An earlier analysis of 587 of the donors reported approximately 300 Gb of sequence data and around 110 million unique TCR beta sequences obtained from some 200 million T cells. Every discovery cohort repertoire had been produced on one sequencing platform. Along with the approximately 700-subject first cohort, a separate validation cohort of over 90 different subjects was used. To predict cytomegalovirus infection status, the study combined high-throughput TCR immunosequencing, statistical association of individual TCRs with disease status, and machine learning. To study patterns of TCR occurrence, a later analysis re-analyzed previously published TCR beta repertoires from hundreds of donors and added high-resolution HLA genotyping. Typing coverage differed by locus: A, B, C, DRB1 and DQB1 were typed in roughly 620-630 donors, DQA1 in 500 to 550, DPA1 in around 580, and DPB1 in just under 490. An early release covering more than 500 HLA-typed donors comprised approximately 300 gigabases of sequencing data and around 86 million unique TCR sequences. Donor age, sex, ethnicity and CMV serostatus were compiled alongside the repertoire data. Using immunosequencing, the study profiled T cell repertoires from around 680 subjects and related those repertoires to cytomegalovirus serostatus. In the later analysis, no new phenotypic data were used to find candidate immune exposures; instead, reliance was placed on TCR beta sequences and their occurrence across donors. Of the approximately 400 genotyped donors, roughly 76% were placed in the genetic ancestry cluster associated with self-reported Caucasian donors. The study was designed to test whether signatures of past pathogen exposure could be identified by cataloging public T cell receptors. Roughly 5 DR-DQ haplotypes were handled as single units for association and clustering because linkage in the cohort was strong. On average, around 200,000 unique TCR beta nucleotide sequences were sequenced per donor among a few hundred genotyped donors of the cohort, with around 19% of those sequences being non-productive. HLA typing covered class I and class II loci at four-digit resolution. In a later genetic analysis, genome-wide SNP genotypes for 398 of the 666 donors were used, and that subset was treated as a discovery cohort. An earlier analysis of 587 of the donors used high-throughput TCR beta sequencing to judge whether each TCR beta V gene segment behaved as functional or pseudogenic.

Note on this clone: Which antigen it targets is not known.

Findings and caveats that apply to the study as a whole: In an earlier analysis of fewer than 750 of the donors, most TCR beta V segments were observed in productive rearrangements about 87% or about 30% of the time, broadly matching IMGT annotations. In a later analysis, HLA-associated TCR beta chains were found to be more clonally expanded and to have lower generation probabilities than equally common non-associated chains. A further reported finding was that TCR beta sequences accurately predicted the HLA-A and HLA-B alleles for most subjects in the first cohort. CMV serostatus was the only immune exposure information available for the cohort. A later analysis found that most CMV-associated TCR beta chains appeared HLA-restricted, with HLA associations seemingly driven largely by CMV exposure. Compared with the 666-donor mean, donors in an Asian-associated ancestry cluster had fewer N-insertions in productive TCRs, according to a later genetic analysis. A later analysis reported that several top co-occurrence clusters appeared linked to parvovirus B19, influenza, CMV and Epstein-Barr virus. The earlier analysis of 587 of the donors excluded roughly 17 rarely observed V segments, including chromosome 9 orphons, because counts were too low. The sequencing pipeline was judged likely to have produced a cluster of highly shared sequence variants as a technical artifact. The cohort was sequenced for TCR beta chains only, and without alpha or paired-chain data the features that could be detected were limited. While some public TCRs were present in many individuals, most TCR sequences turned up only very rarely across donors. The authors suggested that the approach could potentially be generalized to other disease states and immunological phenotypes. Specific HLA alleles were associated with 15,000 to 20,000 TCR beta sequences at a false discovery rate of 0.05 in a later analysis. In both the original and validation cohorts, the classifier was reported to diagnose cytomegalovirus status with high specificity and sensitivity. An association between a missense DCLRE1C variant and V-gene and J-gene trimming of TCR beta chains was found in a later genetic analysis and replicated in an independent cohort. Assigning TCR associations to individual alleles was difficult when HLA alleles, especially DR and DQ, strongly co-occurred. Linkage disequilibrium might explain the correlated functional status among segregating V segments, but an unknown experimental factor could not be ruled out. Presence/absence analyses assumed roughly uniform sequencing depth across donors, an assumption that may not hold. A few of the identified cytomegalovirus-associated TCR beta chains were confirmed in vitro to be specific for cytomegalovirus antigens. HLA typing was unavailable for some donors at each locus, so association tests used only the typed subset. In a later analysis, the rate of TCR association differed among HLA loci, with DRB1 alleles having the most associated TCRs and HLA-C alleles having the fewest. In the study, around 150 TCR beta chains were listed as associated with cytomegalovirus.

Library preparation used the immunoSEQ multiplex PCR assay. For the multiplex PCR, a mixture combining 60 forward primers for TCR Vbeta segments and 13 reverse primers for TCR Jbeta segments was used. Amplification of the CDR3 region of rearranged TCR beta genes was performed with a multiplex PCR assay on genomic DNA. On the Illumina HiSeq System, the amplified TCR beta libraries were sequenced as 87-base-pair reads. Per the source publication's procedure: A later analysis counted approximately 84 million unique TCR beta chains across the 700 or so repertoires, and roughly 11 million of these chains were shared by at least two donors. To remove PCR and sequencing errors, raw reads were error-corrected and collapsed into unique sequences using a nearest-neighbor algorithm that merged closely related sequences. Alignment of CDR3 sequences to IMGT reference sequences was used to assign V, D and J gene segments. For a sequence to be retained, a match of at least six nucleotides was required to both a V gene segment and a J gene segment. Rearrangements were classified as productive when the CDR3 lacked stop codons and remained in frame with V and J, and all other rearrangements were classified as non-productive. CDR3 was defined by IMGT convention, running from the second conserved V-encoded cysteine to the conserved J-encoded phenylalanine. Sequences without an unambiguous match to a single V gene segment were excluded from the earlier analysis of approximately 560 of the donors. An earlier analysis of 587 of the donors called V segments functional above 56.7% productive rearrangements and segregating when the between-donor standard deviation exceeded 5%. To diagnose cytomegalovirus status from the catalog of TCR beta chain sequences, a statistical classification framework was built. In a later analysis, TCR nucleotide sequences were compared against IMGT/GENE-DB human TR gene sequences so that V and J genes could be assigned. The TCRdist pipeline was used in a later analysis to assign CDR3 sequences and most-parsimonious VDJ recombination scenarios. In a later analysis, each TCR beta chain was defined by its CDR3 amino acid sequence together with its V-gene family, and reads without a unique V-gene family were excluded. As a way to deal with suspected cross-contamination and a sequencing artifact, a later analysis dropped 450 to 600 nucleotide sequences that were highly shared and had low generation probability. A later analysis calculated a clonal expansion index for each public chain from normalized within-repertoire ranks of inferred template counts. Generation probabilities in a later analysis came from a VDJ recombination model fitted to out-of-frame rearrangements, and those results were checked against IGoR. Hypergeometric tests were used in a later analysis to score TCR-TCR, TCR-HLA and TCR-CMV co-occurrence, with a repertoire-size bias correction applied to the TCR pairs. To estimate false discovery rates, a later analysis permuted the HLA or CMV assignments 20 times. A later analysis grouped co-occurring TCRs with DBSCAN, adding TCRdist sequence similarity when clustering within HLA-allele-positive subsets. Repertoires with fewer than 30,000 or more than 120,000 public chains were left out of co-occurrence clustering, as were five repertoires with anomalous nucleotide sharing. TCRdb provides this immuneACCESS table in a form limited to in-frame rearrangements. Some clones are lacking; in checked studies, under half of them reflect an unresolved V gene, and why the rest are absent is not known. From that table come the V and J calls and clone size; the DNA was used to work out D and trimming. The record for this sample contains some 80,000 clones. The ten largest clones represent roughly 15% of the sample.

The cohort comprised around 700 healthy bone marrow donors. At the time of sampling, all cohort members were nominally healthy, though unrecorded immune exposures were likely present. The donor tested CMV seropositive and was one of the 289 seropositive cohort members. Each donor provided a peripheral blood sample, and peripheral blood mononuclear cells were used for TCR beta sequencing. The Qiagen DNeasy Blood Extraction Kit was used to extract genomic DNA from the blood cell samples. This clonotype originated in a man aged 45-65 years in good health and CMV-seropositive. Sample: PBMCs.

The DNA is TGCGCCAGCAGACAGACAGGCACCGGGGAGCTGTTTTTT. Protein translation: CASRQTGTGELFF. The chain is assembled from TRBV5-1 and TRBJ2-2, and perhaps TRBD1 as D gene, on 6 matching bases. V was cut back by 5 bases and J by 4 bases, leaving a gap of 9 bases between them. From the cysteine up to the phenylalanine, the CDR3 has a length of 13 residues. This entry keeps only the CDR3 DNA: 39 bases, framed from base 1. CDR1 and CDR2 (SGHRS, YFSETQ) derive from the germline V gene.